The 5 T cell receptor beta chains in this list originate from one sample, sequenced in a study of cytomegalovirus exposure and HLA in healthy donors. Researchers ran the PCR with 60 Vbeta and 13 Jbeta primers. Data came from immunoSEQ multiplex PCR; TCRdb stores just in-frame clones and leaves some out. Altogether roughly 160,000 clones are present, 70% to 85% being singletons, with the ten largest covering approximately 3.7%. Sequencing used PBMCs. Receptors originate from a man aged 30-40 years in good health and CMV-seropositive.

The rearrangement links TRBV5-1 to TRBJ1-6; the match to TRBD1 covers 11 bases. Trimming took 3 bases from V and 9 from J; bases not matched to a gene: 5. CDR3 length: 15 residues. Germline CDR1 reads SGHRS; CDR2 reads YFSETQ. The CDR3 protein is CASSWDRGEGSPLHF. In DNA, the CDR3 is TGCGCCAGCAGCTGGGACAGGGGGGAAGGTTCACCCCTCCACTTT. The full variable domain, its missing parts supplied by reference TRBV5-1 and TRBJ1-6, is KAGVTQTPRYLIKTRGQQVTLSCSPISGHRSVSWYQQTPGQGLQFLFEYFSETQRNKGNFPGRFSGRQFSNSRSEMNVSTLELGDSALYLCASSWDRGEGSPLHFGNGTRLTVT.

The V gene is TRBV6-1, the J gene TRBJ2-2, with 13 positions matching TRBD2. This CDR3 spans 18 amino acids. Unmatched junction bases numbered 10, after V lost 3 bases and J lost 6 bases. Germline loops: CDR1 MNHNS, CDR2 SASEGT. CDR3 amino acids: CASSEVTSGGASAGELFF. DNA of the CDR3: TGTGCCAGCAGTGAGGTCACTAGCGGGGGGGCCTCTGCCGGGGAGCTGTTTTTT.

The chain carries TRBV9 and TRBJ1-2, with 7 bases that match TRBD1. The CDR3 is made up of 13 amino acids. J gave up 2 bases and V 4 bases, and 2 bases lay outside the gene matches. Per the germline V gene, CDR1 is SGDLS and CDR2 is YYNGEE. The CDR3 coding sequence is TGTGCCAGCAGCAGGGACAGCAACTATGGCTACACCTTC. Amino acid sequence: CASSRDSNYGYTF.

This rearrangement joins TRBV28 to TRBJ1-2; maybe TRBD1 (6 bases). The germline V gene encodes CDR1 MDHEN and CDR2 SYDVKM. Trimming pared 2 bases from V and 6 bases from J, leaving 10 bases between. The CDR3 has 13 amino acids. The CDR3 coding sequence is TGTGCCAGCAGTTTAGGGGGCTCGGATGGCTACACCTTC. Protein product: CASSLGGSDGYTF.

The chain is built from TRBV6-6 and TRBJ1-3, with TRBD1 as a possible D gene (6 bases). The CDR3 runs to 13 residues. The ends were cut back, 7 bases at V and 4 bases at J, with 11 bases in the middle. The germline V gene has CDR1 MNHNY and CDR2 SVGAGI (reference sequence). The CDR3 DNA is TGTGCCAGCACGGAACAGGGAGGAAACACCATATATTTT. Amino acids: CASTEQGGNTIYF.